This entry lists 2 T cell receptor beta chains sequenced from one sample in a study of T cells after yellow fever vaccination. MiXCR was run by TCRdb on the 5' RACE reads, yielding one entry per CDR3 protein. The data show some 600,000 distinct CDR3 sequences, with roughly a sixth seen just once and 15% to 20% held by the top ten. The sample was PBMCs, taken 5 to 6 days after the first yellow fever vaccination. All receptors derive from a man aged 18 to 30 who received the YFV17D yellow fever vaccine.

The chain combines TRBV11-2 with TRBJ2-7; possibly TRBD1 for D (6 bases). The CDR3 loop spans 14 amino acids. Per the germline V gene, CDR1 is SGHAT and CDR2 is FQNNGV. Trimming took 6 bases from V and 6 from J, leaving 18 bases between them. DNA of the CDR3: TGTGCCAGCAGTTCCCCGGGACATCGGAGCGAGCAGTACGTC. Translated, it gives CASSSPGHRSEQYV.

V is TRBV21-1 and J is TRBJ1-5; TRBD1 is the table's D call and was not checked against the DNA. TRBV21-1 is a listed pseudogene. The CDR3 consists of 17 residues. The CDR3 nucleotides are TGTGCCAGCAGCAAAGAAGGGCCAGGGGAGGAGGGTCAGCCCCAGCATTTT. It specifies CASSKEGPGEEGQPQHF.